The text below deals with one T cell receptor (beta chain). The specificity of this receptor is unknown. Base qualities are not provided; no much larger clone lies one nucleotide away. The CDR3 runs 15 amino acids, cysteine and phenylalanine included. The DNA shown is the 45-base CDR3, in frame from base 1. As encoded in the germline V gene (reference sequence), CDR1 is SGHKS while CDR2 is YYEKEE. Germline trimming amounts to 3 bases on V and 2 bases on J, with 7 as the count of junction bases outside the gene matches. The data were taken from a study of T cells after yellow fever vaccination (dated by TCRdb to about 2019). Background on the whole study: Libraries from fractions with low cell numbers were prepared with the SMART-Seq v4 Ultra Low Input RNA kit. Blood was drawn at multiple timepoints before and after primary and secondary immunization, with bulk PBMC replicates and cell subsets isolated. Two healthy male donors made up the cohort, one aged 18 to 30 years and the other aged 30 to 40 years. Bulk TCR alpha and beta repertoires were sequenced longitudinally to track T-cell clones before and after primary and booster YFV17D yellow fever vaccination.

TCR cDNA was synthesized by 5'RACE template switching, through which a universal primer site and unique molecular identifiers were introduced. cDNA synthesis was primed from both the TCR alpha and TCR beta constant segments. Library amplification involved two PCR steps, and the second step added sample barcodes and sequencing adapters. Sequencing of libraries was performed on Illumina HiSeq 2500 (2x100 bp) or NovaSeq (2x150 bp). The paper's processing steps were these. Reads were demultiplexed and collapsed into UMI consensus sequences with MIGEC, and V(D)J alignment was performed with MiXCR. Vaccine-responding clonotypes were defined with edgeR using replicate PBMC samples, requiring FDR below 0.01 and a log2 fold change above 5 up to day 15. Each bulk clonotype was labeled CD4 or CD8 based on which sequenced repertoire, CD4 or CD8, contained the clonotype at higher abundance. The raw public reads went through TCRdb reprocessing: fastp at Q25, MiXCR clone calling, in-frame beta chains kept. Each CDR3 protein appears once, grouped with its most common genes and DNA. The V and J calls come from TCRdb's annotation, not from the publication. This sample comprises just under 600,000 distinct CDR3 sequences, roughly 13% of them detected only once. The top ten clones comprise about 14% of the sample.

General findings and caveats noted by the study authors: The study included only a couple of donors, which limits how far the findings can be generalized. Computational filtering was needed because FACS-sorted repertoires could contain abundant contaminating clonotypes from the bulk population. A small fraction of clonotypes showed up in both the CD4 and CD8 compartments, probably as a result of convergent recombination. Compared with the primary T-cell response, the secondary T-cell response was weaker but faster, peaking on day 5 rather than day 15. Most clones expanded after primary vaccination were re-detected after the booster (almost 97% of CD4 and approximately 85% of CD8), suggesting broad memory maintenance.

The treatment or condition tag for this specimen amounts to: live attenuated yellow fever vaccine strain. At each blood-draw timepoint, two biological replicates of bulk PBMCs were collected. PBMCs were isolated from peripheral blood using a standard Ficoll-Paque protocol. TriZol was used to extract RNA from bulk PBMCs, from CD4 and CD8 fractions, and from dextramer-positive and dextramer-negative fractions. The material was PBMCs, obtained on the day of the yellow fever booster vaccination. The clonotype comes from a young man who received the YFV17D yellow fever vaccine. The sequence links TRBV5-5 to TRBJ2-7; TRBD2 fits 8 bases in the junction. CDR3 sequence: CASSSRGAGAYEQYF. The sequenced DNA is TGTGCCAGCAGCTCCAGGGGAGCGGGAGCCTACGAGCAGTACTTC.